The 28 T cell receptor beta chains presented below share a single source sample, sequenced in a study of post-analysis software for immune sequencing data (dated by TCRdb to between 2015 and 2016). The research as a whole found: Roughly 5 TRBV segments, including TRBV5-6, TRBV5-1 and TRBV20-1, were significantly more frequent in patients than controls.

Their specific antigens are unknown. The protocol used for the library was PCR. The sequencing machine was an Illumina HiSeq 2500. To reduce PCR and sequencing biases, unique molecular identifiers were incorporated into the TCR beta cDNA libraries. TCRdb's own reprocessing of the public reads used fastp at Q25 and MiXCR and kept productive beta chains. Every entry covers one CDR3 protein and lists the most common genes and DNA from its rows. This sample holds approximately 460,000 distinct CDR3 sequences; under 55% were observed only once. The ten largest clones take up roughly an eighth of the sample. Sequenced sample: blood. The receptors here all came from a girl between 10 and 17 years old with multiple sclerosis.

CDR3: CASSFGLAGLDEQFF. The CDR3 DNA is TGTGCCAGCAGTTTCGGACTAGCGGGATTGGATGAGCAGTTCTTC. The V call is TRBV6-5, the J call TRBJ2-1, with 12 bases fitting TRBD2. Germline trimming cut 4 bases from V and 8 bases from J; bases unmatched to any gene: 6. This CDR3 has 15 amino acids. Germline CDR1 MNHEY, CDR2 SVGAGI.

This clonotype was counted only a few times. The gene calls are TRBV20-1 and TRBJ2-5; 8 bases agree with TRBD2. The tail of the sequence fits TRBJ2-7 better, so the J call may be wrong. CDR1 is DFQATT and CDR2 is SNEGSKA in the germline V gene (reference sequence). This CDR3 is built from 14 residues. CDR3 amino acids: CSASRSGTNHEQYF. CDR3 coding DNA: TGCAGTGCTAGTCGTAGCGGGACTAACCACGAGCAGTACTTC.

The J gene is TRBJ1-6, the V gene TRBV7-3; maybe TRBD1 (6 bases). V was clipped by 3 bases and J by 7 bases, with 10 bases between them. Germline V gives CDR1 SGHTA, CDR2 FQGTGA. The CDR3 sequence is 14 residues long. CDR3 sequence: CASSLDRLNSPLHF. As DNA, the CDR3 is TGTGCCAGCAGCTTGGACAGATTAAATTCACCCCTCCACTTT.

V gene TRBV6-2 or TRBV6-3 combines with J gene TRBJ2-3; D unclear. The CDR3 has 13 amino acids. Germline assignment: CDR1 MNHEY and CDR2 SVGEGT. Trimming stripped 6 bases from V and 2 bases from J, with 9 bases between. CDR3 sequence reads: CASSEHNTDTQYF. Written as DNA, the CDR3 is TGTGCCAGCAGCGAGCATAACACAGATACGCAGTATTTT.

The chain joins TRBV10-3 to TRBJ1-5; D remains ambiguous. Trimming pared 6 bases from V and 7 bases from J, leaving 13 bases between. There are 13 residues in the CDR3. Germline V gene data show CDR1 as ENHRY and CDR2 as SYGVKD. The CDR3 here is CAISSRVEQPQHF. The CDR3 nucleotides are TGTGCCATCAGCTCCAGAGTGGAGCAGCCCCAGCATTTT.

The V and J genes are TRBV3-1 and TRBJ1-2; D is perhaps TRBD1 (5 bases). Germline assignment: CDR1 LGHDT and CDR2 YNNKEL (reference sequence). CDR3 size: 14 residues. Trimming removed 2 bases at V and 4 bases at J, with 11 bases between. In DNA form, the CDR3 reads TGTGCCAGCAGCCAATTTGTCAGGGTCTATGGCTACACCTTC. It specifies CASSQFVRVYGYTF.

This clonotype was recorded a few times. The rearrangement joins TRBV7-9 to TRBJ2-1; 14 nucleotides align to TRBD2. The ends lost 5 bases at V and 8 bases at J; junction bases unmatched: 5. CDR3 length equals 15 residues. The germline CDR1 and CDR2 sequences are SEHNR and FQNEAQ (reference sequence). The CDR3 here is CASSPGTSGRDEQFF. CDR3 in DNA: TGTGCCAGCAGCCCCGGGACTAGCGGGAGAGATGAGCAGTTCTTC.

V gene TRBV2 combines with J gene TRBJ1-2, with D unresolved. Germline V lookup: CDR1 SNHLY, CDR2 FYNNEI. V lost 6 bases to trimming and J lost 3 bases, with 8 bases between them. The CDR3 sequence is 12 residues long. The DNA of the CDR3 is TGTGCCAGCAGGGACGGTTACTATGGCTACACCTTC. It yields the protein CASRDGYYGYTF.

This clonotype was counted a few times. The rearrangement links TRBV20-1 to TRBJ2-1, with a tentative D call TRBD2 (6 bases). Germline CDR1 DFQATT, CDR2 SNEGSKA (reference sequence). V lost 3 bases and J lost 7, with 19 bases in between. CDR3 length equals 15 residues. CDR3 nucleotide sequence: TGCAGTGCTAGCGGGAGATTGGACAAGGGTAATGAGCAGTTCTTC. Translated: CSASGRLDKGNEQFF.

J is TRBJ2-3 and V is TRBV27, with a tentative D call TRBD2 (7 bases). The CDR3 consists of 15 residues. Germline V lookup: CDR1 MNHEY, CDR2 SMNVEV (reference sequence). Trimming left V 2 bases short and J 4 bases short, with 13 bases between. CDR3 sequence (DNA): TGTGCCAGCAGTTTAGGCGGGGGCTCGGCAGATACGCAGTATTTT. Residues: CASSLGGGSADTQYF.

This clonotype was counted only a few times. This chain links TRBV5-1 with TRBJ2-7, with D unclear. This CDR3 contains 13 residues. Between the trimmed V and J ends, which lost 0 bases and 6 bases, there was a span of 10 bases. Per the germline V gene, CDR1 is SGHRS and CDR2 is YFSETQ. The CDR3 DNA reads as TGCGCCAGCAGCTTGGAGGCGTTTTTCGAGCAGTACTTC. As protein: CASSLEAFFEQYF.

CDR3 DNA: TGCGCCAGCAGCCAGGTCAGCGGGCGGCGCTACGAGCAGTACTTC. Residues: CASSQVSGRRYEQYF. This chain connects TRBV4-1 to TRBJ2-7; D is perhaps TRBD2 (6 bases). The CDR3 is 15 residues long. The V gene lost 3 bases and the J gene lost 3 bases, with 15 bases spanning the gap. Looked up from germline, CDR1 is MGHRA and CDR2 is YSYEKL.

J is TRBJ2-1 and V is TRBV6-6; 10 bases fit TRBD2. Trimming removed 4 bases from V and 2 bases from J; junction bases left unmatched: 8. Germline CDR1 reads MNHNY; CDR2 reads SVGAGI (reference sequence). CDR3 length: 17 amino acids. The CDR3 DNA reads as TGTGCCAGCAGTTCACTCCTACTAGCGGGGACCTACAATGAGCAGTTCTTC. This encodes CASSSLLLAGTYNEQFF.

Details on this clonotype: A much larger clone lies one base from this, so it may be a read error. This chain connects TRBV20-1 to TRBJ2-1; D perhaps matches TRBD2 (6 bases). The J call may not be correct, given that the DNA end is closer to TRBJ2-7. The germline V gene has CDR1 DFQATT and CDR2 SNEGSKA (reference sequence). The CDR3 covers 14 residues. CDR3 DNA: TGCAGTGCTAGAGTACGGGAGATATACAATGAGCAGTACTTC. Protein product: CSARVREIYNEQYF.

This chain connects TRBV15 to TRBJ2-3, with D maybe TRBD1 (6 bases). Per the germline V gene, CDR1 is LNHNV and CDR2 is YYDKDF (reference sequence). CDR3 size: 16 residues. Trimming pared 1 base from V and 3 bases from J, leaving 14 bases between. CDR3 in DNA: TGTGCCACCAGCAGAGTAAAGGGGGAGAAAACAGATACGCAGTATTTT. This gives the protein CATSRVKGEKTDTQYF.

At least ten counts were recorded for this clonotype. This rearrangement joins TRBV20-1 to TRBJ1-2; D not certain. This CDR3 has 12 amino acids. V was cut by 0 bases and J by 6 bases, with 8 bases left in between. Germline V gives CDR1 DFQATT, CDR2 SNEGSKA (reference sequence). CDR3 sequence (DNA): TGCAGTGCTAGAGAGGAGTGGGATGGCTACACCTTC. Its translation: CSAREEWDGYTF.

The CDR3 sequence is CASSLTGQNIQYF. Written as DNA, the CDR3 is TGTGCCAGCAGCTTAACGGGCCAAAACATTCAGTACTTC. The chain couples TRBV7-3 to TRBJ2-4; D is unresolved. Germline-derived CDR1 and CDR2 are SGHTA and FQGTGA. The CDR3 totals 13 residues. V lost 0 bases and J lost 5, with 5 bases in between.

J is TRBJ1-5 and V is TRBV24-1; TRBD1 matches at 7 bases. J lost 2 bases, V lost 9 bases, and 0 bases had no gene match. The length of the CDR3 is 12 residues. CDR1 is KGHDR and CDR2 is SFDVKD in the germline V gene. The CDR3 protein is CATQGGNQPQHF. CDR3 nucleotides: TGTGCCACCCAGGGGGGCAATCAGCCCCAGCATTTT.

The chain links TRBV7-3 to TRBJ1-2; no reliable D call. CDR1 and CDR2 (germline): SGHTA, FQGTGA. The V gene lost 0 bases and the J gene lost 0 bases, with 8 bases spanning the gap. CDR3 size: 15 residues. DNA of the CDR3: TGTGCCAGCAGCTTAACCCGAACAGCTAACTATGGCTACACCTTC. This sequence encodes CASSLTRTANYGYTF.

The chain combines TRBV20-1 with TRBJ1-1; tentative D call: TRBD1 (5 bases). Germline V gene lookup returns CDR1 DFQATT and CDR2 SNEGSKA (reference sequence). This CDR3 spans 15 amino acids. Trimming removed 0 bases at V and 3 bases at J, with 14 bases between. CDR3 in amino acids: CSARDFRVGDTEAFF. DNA of the CDR3: TGCAGTGCTAGAGATTTCAGGGTAGGGGACACTGAAGCTTTCTTT.

The J gene is TRBJ2-1, the V gene TRBV10-3; 8 positions match TRBD1. The CDR3 extends over 15 amino acids. Germline V lookup: CDR1 ENHRY, CDR2 SYGVKD. V lost 10 bases and J lost 6; bases outside the gene matches: 14. In DNA form, the CDR3 reads TGTGCCACCGCGGAGCAGGGGGCCGCCCCCAATGAGCAGTTCTTC. Its protein product is CATAEQGAAPNEQFF.

This clonotype appeared a few times. The J gene is TRBJ2-5, the V gene TRBV9; D perhaps matches TRBD1 (6 bases). The CDR3 has 15 amino acids. Trimming took 0 bases from V and 0 from J, leaving 9 bases between them. Germline V gives CDR1 SGDLS, CDR2 YYNGEE. CDR3 loop: CASSVDRAHQETQYF. The CDR3, as DNA: TGTGCCAGCAGCGTAGACAGGGCCCACCAAGAGACCCAGTACTTC.

This chain uses TRBV29-1 with TRBJ2-7; TRBD2 is a possible D gene (6 bases). The CDR3 loop spans 13 amino acids. Deletions cut 6 bases from V and 1 base from J, with 13 bases between. Germline CDR1 SQVTM, CDR2 ANQGSEA. CDR3 region: CSVPGLESYEQYF. The DNA for the CDR3 is TGCAGCGTCCCGGGACTGGAATCCTACGAGCAGTACTTC.

V and J are TRBV20-1 and TRBJ2-1; 8 bases are a match to TRBD2. The CDR3 spans 16 residues. CDR1 is DFQATT and CDR2 is SNEGSKA in the germline V gene (reference sequence). The trim removed 0 bases at V and 4 bases at J, leaving 8 bases unmatched. CDR3 coding DNA: TGCAGTGCTAGAGATCTATCGGGAGGGGGTTACAATGAGCAGTTCTTC. It translates to CSARDLSGGGYNEQFF.

The J gene is TRBJ2-4, the V gene TRBV11-2, with D perhaps matching TRBD2 (6 bases). The J call may be mistaken, given a closer DNA end match to TRBJ2-7. The CDR3 runs to 15 residues. Germline values: CDR1 SGHAT, CDR2 FQNNGV. The CDR3 sequence is CASSVQPGLTGEQYF. In nucleotides, the CDR3 is TGTGCCAGCAGCGTACAGCCGGGACTCACTGGCGAGCAGTACTTC.

The V call is TRBV29-1, the J call TRBJ2-1; no clear D gene. V was cut by 6 bases and J by 0 bases, with 12 bases left in between. Germline lookup yields CDR1 SQVTM and CDR2 ANQGSEA. CDR3 length: 14 amino acids. In DNA, the CDR3 is TGCAGCGTCATCCGTCTCATCTCCTACAATGAGCAGTTCTTC. It yields the protein CSVIRLISYNEQFF.

This clonotype was found once. The chain links TRBV19 to TRBJ2-5, with a tentative D call TRBD1 (5 bases). The J call is uncertain, as TRBJ2-7 better fits the DNA end. In germline, CDR1 is LNHDA, CDR2 SQIVND (reference sequence). This CDR3 has 12 residues. The CDR3 protein is CARAPTGNEQYF. CDR3 coding DNA: TGTGCCAGAGCACCAACAGGTAACGAGCAGTACTTC.

There are a few counts of this clonotype. This chain connects TRBV28 to TRBJ1-2; 7 bases agree with TRBD1. Per germline, CDR1 MDHEN and CDR2 SYDVKM. After removal of 5 bases from V and 4 bases from J, the junction contained 4 bases not matched to a gene. The CDR3 covers 13 residues. CDR3 loop: CASSARDSYGYTF. CDR3 bases: TGTGCCAGCAGTGCCCGGGACAGCTATGGCTACACCTTC.